One and the same sample provided the 19 T cell receptor beta chains below, sequenced in a study of molecular identifiers for immune sequencing clone quantification. TCRdb ran MiXCR on the PCR reads and lists one entry per CDR3 protein. In the table there are roughly 93,000 distinct CDR3 sequences, 15% to 20% of which are singletons. The specimen sequenced was naive CD8+ T cells from blood, with Jurkat cell RNA spiked in. Subset meaning: FACS-sorted CD8+CD4-CCR7+CD45RA+ naive T cells. The receptors were gathered from a human donor in good health. Some libraries in this study had Jurkat cell RNA spiked in.

This clonotype was observed at least ten times. V usage is TRBV20-1 and J usage is TRBJ2-3; D is ambiguous. The CDR3 runs to 10 residues. The V and J ends lost 6 bases and 5 bases respectively, with 6 bases between them. CDR1 is DFQATT and CDR2 is SNEGSKA in the germline V gene (reference sequence). The CDR3 here is CSANGDTQYF. In nucleotides, the CDR3 is TGCAGTGCAAACGGAGATACGCAGTATTTT.

This clonotype has ten or more counts. V gene TRBV23-1 combines with J gene TRBJ1-5; the D gene is possibly TRBD1 (5 bases). TRBV23-1 is an ORF; its function is uncertain. Trimming left V 4 bases short and J 4 bases short, with 17 bases between. The CDR3 is 16 amino acids. The chain's CDR3 is CASSLTWDFLNQPQHF. The CDR3, as DNA: TGCGCCAGCAGTCTGACCTGGGACTTCTTAAATCAGCCCCAGCATTTT.

This clonotype came up many times. The chain employs TRBV5-1 and TRBJ2-2; 8 bases map to TRBD1. V was pared by 1 base and J by 5 bases, with 7 bases of the junction left unmatched. Germline CDR1 is SGHRS and CDR2 is YFSETQ. The CDR3 is made up of 16 amino acids. The CDR3 here is CASSLLQGDRTGELFF. The DNA for the CDR3 is TGCGCCAGCAGCTTGTTACAGGGGGACCGTACCGGGGAGCTGTTTTTT.

Worth noting for this clonotype: It may be a read error: a sequence one base away is much more abundant. The chain recombines TRBV6-2 or TRBV6-3 with TRBJ2-7; D is ambiguous. CDR1 is MNHEY, CDR2 SVGEGT, per germline. This CDR3 comprises 15 residues. The CDR3 DNA is TGTGCCGGCAGTTACGGATCCCAGCGCACCTACGAGCAGTACTTC. Protein sequence: CAGSYGSQRTYEQYF.

This clonotype has at least ten counts. This chain links TRBV6-1 with TRBJ2-1, with 9 bases matching TRBD2. The V gene's germline CDR1 is MNHNS and CDR2 SASEGT. CDR3 length equals 15 residues. V shed 7 bases and J 3 bases; nucleotides not matched to a gene: 7. In DNA, the CDR3 is TGTGCCAGCATCCCGGGACTAGCTGACTACAATGAGCAGTTCTTC. Encoded protein: CASIPGLADYNEQFF.

The table lists this clonotype with many counts. The chain employs TRBV12-3 or TRBV12-4 and TRBJ2-1; the match to TRBD2 covers 10 bases. The CDR3 totals 17 residues. V was pared by 3 bases and J by 3 bases, with 8 bases of the junction left unmatched. The CDR3 protein is CASSFMLAGDNYNEQFF. CDR3 nucleotide sequence: TGTGCCAGCAGTTTCATGCTAGCGGGAGATAACTACAATGAGCAGTTCTTC.

At least ten counts were recorded for this clonotype. This sequence joins TRBV4-3 and TRBJ1-6, with D tentatively TRBD1 (6 bases). The germline gives CDR1 LGHNA, CDR2 YSLEER. The ends were cut back, 2 bases at V and 0 bases at J, with 20 bases in the middle. The CDR3 extends over 20 amino acids. CDR3 sequence (DNA): TGCGCCAGCAGCCAAAACATACAGGGTATATCCCTCTCCTATAATTCACCCCTCCACTTT. Encoded protein: CASSQNIQGISLSYNSPLHF.

The chain links TRBV19 to TRBJ1-1; 7 positions agree with TRBD1. Per the germline V gene, CDR1 is LNHDA and CDR2 is SQIVND (reference sequence). The CDR3 is 14 amino acids. J gave up 5 bases and V 4 bases, and 7 bases lay outside the gene matches. CDR3 protein: CASSTRQGGTEAFF. As DNA, the CDR3 is TGTGCCAGTAGTACCCGACAGGGTGGAACTGAAGCTTTCTTT.

At least ten counts were recorded for this clonotype. The rearrangement joins TRBV30 to TRBJ2-4, with D perhaps being TRBD1 or TRBD2 (5 bases each). This CDR3 has 12 residues. V was cut by 2 bases and J by 8 bases, with 10 bases left in between. CDR1 and CDR2 (germline): GTSNPN, SVGIG (reference sequence). CDR3 loop: CAWSLVGDIQYF. The CDR3 nucleotides read TGTGCCTGGAGTCTCGTGGGGGACATTCAGTACTTC.

This clonotype was seen repeatedly, ten times or more. The chain combines TRBV6-5 with TRBJ1-1; D remains unclear. Trimming took 6 bases from V and 3 from J, leaving 5 bases between them. The germline CDR1 and CDR2 sequences are MNHEY and SVGAGI. The CDR3 is made up of 11 amino acids. CDR3 sequence (DNA): TGTGCCAGCAGGGCGGACACTGAAGCTTTCTTT. It codes for CASRADTEAFF.

This clonotype was seen a handful of times. The final CDR3 position lacks the conserved phenylalanine or tryptophan, pointing to a likely read error. This rearrangement joins TRBV5-4 to TRBJ1-2; tentative D call: TRBD1 (6 bases). Germline values: CDR1 SGHNT, CDR2 YYREEE (reference sequence). V shed 0 bases and J shed 4 bases, with 10 bases lying between them. The CDR3 extends over 14 amino acids. The CDR3 sequence is CASSLAQGIYGYTL. DNA of the CDR3: TGTGCCAGCAGCTTGGCCCAGGGGATCTATGGCTACACCCTC.

Worth noting for this clonotype: Being one base from a much bigger clone, this may be a read error. The chain joins TRBV29-1 to TRBJ2-7; possible D gene TRBD2, 5 bases. V was pared by 4 bases and J by 2 bases, with 12 bases between. The germline V gene has CDR1 SQVTM and CDR2 ANQGSEA. This CDR3 comprises 13 residues. CDR3 sequence: CSVASSKAYEQYF. The CDR3 DNA reads as TGCAGCGTTGCTAGCAGTAAGGCCTACGAGCAGTACTTC.

This clonotype was seen many times. The CDR3 DNA reads TGTGCCAGCACGGGGGGATTAGGGATTCAGCCCCAGCATTTT. Amino acids: CASTGGLGIQPQHF. The chain employs TRBV6-2 or TRBV6-3 and TRBJ1-5; possible D gene TRBD1, 5 bases. The CDR3 is 14 amino acids. Trimming left V 7 bases short and J 6 bases short, with 16 bases between. Looked up from germline, CDR1 is MNHEY and CDR2 is SVGEGT.

This clonotype was seen many times. The rearrangement joins TRBV7-6 to TRBJ2-3; D may be TRBD1 (6 bases). This CDR3 is built from 16 residues. V was shortened by 1 base and J by 0 bases, with 11 bases between the two germline ends. The germline V gene encodes CDR1 SGHVS and CDR2 FNYEAQ. CDR3: CASSLERGNSTDTQYF. CDR3 nucleotide sequence: TGTGCCAGCAGCTTAGAAAGGGGGAATAGCACAGATACGCAGTATTTT.

This clonotype came up many times. The chain carries TRBV4-1 and TRBJ2-7, with TRBD1 matching over 7 bases. CDR1 and CDR2 (germline): MGHRA, YSYEKL. The CDR3 loop spans 15 amino acids. With V trimmed by 3 bases and J by 3 bases, 8 bases remained unmatched. The CDR3 spells CASSHRTGPRYEQYF. In nucleotides, the CDR3 is TGCGCCAGCAGCCACCGGACAGGACCCCGCTACGAGCAGTACTTC.

About this clonotype itself: This may come from a read error, since a much larger clone is one base off. The chain is built from TRBV7-6 and TRBJ2-2; D may be TRBD2 (6 bases). This CDR3 is built from 12 residues. CDR1 SGHVS and CDR2 FNYEAQ come from the germline V gene. DNA of the CDR3: TGTGCCAGCACCCCCGGGGCCGGGGGGCTGTTTTTT. Translating gives CASTPGAGGLFF.

This clonotype occurred many times. The V call is TRBV7-2, the J call TRBJ2-5; D possibly matches TRBD1 or TRBD2 (5 bases each). The germline V and J ends were trimmed by 1 base and 3 bases, with 15 bases remaining between them. The CDR3 consists of 16 residues. In germline, CDR1 is SGHTA, CDR2 FQGNSA. CDR3 sequence reads: CASSLDGGWLKETQYF. Here the CDR3 DNA reads TGTGCCAGCAGCTTAGATGGGGGTTGGCTGAAAGAGACCCAGTACTTC.

Concerning this clonotype itself: This could be a read error, since a much larger clone is one nucleotide away. The V call is TRBV4-3, the J call TRBJ1-4, with D possibly being TRBD1 (6 bases). Per germline, CDR1 LGHNA and CDR2 YSLEER. Trimming pared 1 base from V and 8 bases from J, leaving 14 bases between. The CDR3 loop spans 15 amino acids. DNA for the CDR3: TGCGCCAGCAGCCAAGGTACAGGGAGCGACGAAAAACTGTTTTTT. It specifies CASSQGTGSDEKLFF.

This clonotype appeared many times. The rearrangement uses TRBV9 and TRBJ2-6; D may be TRBD1 (5 bases). CDR1 and CDR2 from the germline V gene are SGDLS and YYNGEE. The CDR3 consists of 16 residues. Trimming removed 6 bases from V and 0 bases from J, with 13 bases in between. The CDR3 coding sequence is TGTGCCAGCAATACCGACAGCAGCTCTGGGGCCAACGTCCTGACTTTC. Its protein is CASNTDSSSGANVLTF.